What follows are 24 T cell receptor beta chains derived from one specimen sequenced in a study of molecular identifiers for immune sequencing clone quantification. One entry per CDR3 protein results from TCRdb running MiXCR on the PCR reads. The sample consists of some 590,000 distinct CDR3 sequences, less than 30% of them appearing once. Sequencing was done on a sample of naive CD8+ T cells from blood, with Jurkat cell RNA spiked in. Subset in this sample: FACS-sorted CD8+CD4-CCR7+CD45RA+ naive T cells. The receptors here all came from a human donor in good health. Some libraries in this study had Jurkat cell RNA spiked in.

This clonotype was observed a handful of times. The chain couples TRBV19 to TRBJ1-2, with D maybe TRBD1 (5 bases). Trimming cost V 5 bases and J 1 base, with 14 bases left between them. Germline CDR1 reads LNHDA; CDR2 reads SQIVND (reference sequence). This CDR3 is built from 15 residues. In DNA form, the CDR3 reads TGTGCCAGTAGTCCCCAGGGTGTAGGTAACTATGGCTACACCTTC. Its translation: CASSPQGVGNYGYTF.

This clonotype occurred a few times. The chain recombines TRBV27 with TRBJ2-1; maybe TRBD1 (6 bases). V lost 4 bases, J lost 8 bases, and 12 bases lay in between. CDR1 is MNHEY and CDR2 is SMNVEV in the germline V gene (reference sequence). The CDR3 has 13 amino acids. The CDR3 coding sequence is TGTGCCAGCAGTTACAGGGCCGGTGATGAGCAGTTCTTC. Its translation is CASSYRAGDEQFF.

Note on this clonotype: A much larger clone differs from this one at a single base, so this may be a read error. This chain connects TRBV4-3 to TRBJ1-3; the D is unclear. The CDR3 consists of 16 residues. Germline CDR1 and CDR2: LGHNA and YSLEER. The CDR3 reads CASSQDQAGDGNTVYF. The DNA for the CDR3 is TGCGCCAGCAGCCAAGATCAGGCGGGAGATGGAAACACCGTATATTTT.

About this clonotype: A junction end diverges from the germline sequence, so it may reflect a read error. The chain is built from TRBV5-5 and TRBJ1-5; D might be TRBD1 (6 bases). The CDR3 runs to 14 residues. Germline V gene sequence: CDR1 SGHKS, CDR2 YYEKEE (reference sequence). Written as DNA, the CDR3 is TGTGCCTGCAGCTTGGGTCAGGGGAATCAGCCCCAGCATTTT. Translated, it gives CACSLGQGNQPQHF. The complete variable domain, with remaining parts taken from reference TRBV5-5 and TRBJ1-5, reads DAGVTQSPTHLIKTRGQQVTLRCSPISGHKSVSWYQQVLGQGPQFIFQYYEKEERGRGNFPDRFSARQFPNYSSELNVNALLLGDSALYLCACSLGQGNQPQHFGDGTRLSIL.

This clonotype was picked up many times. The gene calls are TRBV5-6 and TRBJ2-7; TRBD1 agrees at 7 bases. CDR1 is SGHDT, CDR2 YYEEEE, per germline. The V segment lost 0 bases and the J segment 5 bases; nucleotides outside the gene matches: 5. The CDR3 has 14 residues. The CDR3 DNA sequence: TGTGCCAGCAGCTTGGTTAACAGGGGCCACGAGCAGTACTTC. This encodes CASSLVNRGHEQYF.

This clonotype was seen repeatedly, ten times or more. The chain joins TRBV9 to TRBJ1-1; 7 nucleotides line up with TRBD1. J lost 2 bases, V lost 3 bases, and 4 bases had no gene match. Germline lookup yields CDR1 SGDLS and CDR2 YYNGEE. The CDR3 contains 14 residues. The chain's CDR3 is CASSAGTVNTEAFF. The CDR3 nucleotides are TGTGCCAGCAGCGCAGGGACAGTAAACACTGAAGCTTTCTTT. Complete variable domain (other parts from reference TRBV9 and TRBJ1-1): DSGVTQTPKHLITATGQRVTLRCSPRSGDLSVYWYQQSLDQGLQFLIQYYNGEERAKGNILERFSAQQFPDLHSELNLSSLELGDSALYFCASSAGTVNTEAFFGQGTRLTVV.

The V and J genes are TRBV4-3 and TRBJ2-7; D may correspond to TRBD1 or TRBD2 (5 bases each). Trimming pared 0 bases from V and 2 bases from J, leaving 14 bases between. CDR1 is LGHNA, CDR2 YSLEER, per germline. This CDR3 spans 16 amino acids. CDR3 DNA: TGCGCCAGCAGCCAAGACGTGGGGACGGCACCCTACGAGCAGTACTTC. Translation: CASSQDVGTAPYEQYF.

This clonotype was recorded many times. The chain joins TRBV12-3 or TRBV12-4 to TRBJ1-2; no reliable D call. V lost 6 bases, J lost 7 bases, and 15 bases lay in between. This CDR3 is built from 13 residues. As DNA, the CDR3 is TGTGCCAGCAGCCCTTTGGGGTCCTTTGGCTACACCTTC. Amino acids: CASSPLGSFGYTF.

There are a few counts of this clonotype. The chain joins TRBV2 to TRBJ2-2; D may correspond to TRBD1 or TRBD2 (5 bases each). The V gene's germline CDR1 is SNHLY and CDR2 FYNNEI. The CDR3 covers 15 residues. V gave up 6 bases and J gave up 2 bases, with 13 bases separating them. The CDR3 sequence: CASRSIGDNTGELFF. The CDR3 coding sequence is TGTGCCAGCAGGAGTATAGGGGACAACACCGGGGAGCTGTTTTTT.

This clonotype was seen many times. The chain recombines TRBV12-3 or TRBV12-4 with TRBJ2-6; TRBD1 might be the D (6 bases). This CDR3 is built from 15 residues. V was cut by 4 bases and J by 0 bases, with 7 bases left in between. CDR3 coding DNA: TGTGCCAGCAGTTGGACAGTCTCTGGGGCCAACGTCCTGACTTTC. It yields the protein CASSWTVSGANVLTF.

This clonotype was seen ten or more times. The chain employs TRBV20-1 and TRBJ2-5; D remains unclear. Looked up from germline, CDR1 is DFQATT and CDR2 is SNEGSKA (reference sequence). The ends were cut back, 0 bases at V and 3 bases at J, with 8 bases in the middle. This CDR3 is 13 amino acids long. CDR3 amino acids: CSARDAAEETQYF. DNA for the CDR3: TGCAGTGCTAGAGACGCAGCAGAAGAGACCCAGTACTTC.

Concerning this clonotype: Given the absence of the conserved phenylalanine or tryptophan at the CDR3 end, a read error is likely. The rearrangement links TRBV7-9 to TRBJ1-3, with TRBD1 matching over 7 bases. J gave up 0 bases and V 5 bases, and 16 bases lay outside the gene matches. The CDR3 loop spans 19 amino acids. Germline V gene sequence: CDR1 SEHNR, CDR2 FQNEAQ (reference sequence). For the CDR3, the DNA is TGTGCCAGCAGCCAGCAGGCGGGGAGGACAGGATTCTCTGGAAACACCATATATTCT. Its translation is CASSQQAGRTGFSGNTIYS.

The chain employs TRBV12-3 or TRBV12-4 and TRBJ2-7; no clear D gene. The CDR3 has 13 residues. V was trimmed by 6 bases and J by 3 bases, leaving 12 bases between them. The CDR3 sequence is CASSENHVYEQYF. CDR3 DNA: TGTGCCAGCAGCGAAAATCATGTCTACGAGCAGTACTTC.

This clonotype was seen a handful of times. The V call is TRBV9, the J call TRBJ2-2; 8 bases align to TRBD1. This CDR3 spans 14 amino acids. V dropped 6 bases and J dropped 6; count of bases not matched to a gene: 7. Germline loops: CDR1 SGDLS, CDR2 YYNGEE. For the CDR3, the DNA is TGTGCCAGCATGACAGGGGATTTTGCCGGGGAGCTGTTTTTT. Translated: CASMTGDFAGELFF.

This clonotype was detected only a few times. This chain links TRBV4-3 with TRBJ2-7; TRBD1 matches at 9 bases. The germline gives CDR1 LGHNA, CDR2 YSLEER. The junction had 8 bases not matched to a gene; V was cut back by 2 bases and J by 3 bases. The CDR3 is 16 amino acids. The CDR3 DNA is TGCGCCAGCAGCCAAACAACACCGGGACAGGGCTACGAGCAGTACTTC. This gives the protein CASSQTTPGQGYEQYF.

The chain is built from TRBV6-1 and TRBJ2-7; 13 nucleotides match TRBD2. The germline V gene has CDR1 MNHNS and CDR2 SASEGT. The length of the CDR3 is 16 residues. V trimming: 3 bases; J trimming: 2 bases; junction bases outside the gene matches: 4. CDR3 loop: CASSEAGLAGPYEQYF. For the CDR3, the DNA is TGTGCCAGCAGTGAGGCGGGACTAGCGGGACCCTACGAGCAGTACTTC.

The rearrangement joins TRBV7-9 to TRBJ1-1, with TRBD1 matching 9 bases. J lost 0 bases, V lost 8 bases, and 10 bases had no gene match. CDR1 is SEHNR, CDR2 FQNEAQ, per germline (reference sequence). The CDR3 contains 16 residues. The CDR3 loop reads CASGSWTGDLNTEAFF. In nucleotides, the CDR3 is TGTGCCAGCGGCTCATGGACAGGGGATCTGAACACTGAAGCTTTCTTT.

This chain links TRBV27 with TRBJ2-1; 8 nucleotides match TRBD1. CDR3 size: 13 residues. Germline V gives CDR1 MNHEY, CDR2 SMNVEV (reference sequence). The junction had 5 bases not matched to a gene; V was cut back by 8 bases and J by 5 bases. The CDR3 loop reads CASGQGMHNEQFF. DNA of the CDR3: TGTGCCAGCGGACAGGGTATGCACAATGAGCAGTTCTTC.

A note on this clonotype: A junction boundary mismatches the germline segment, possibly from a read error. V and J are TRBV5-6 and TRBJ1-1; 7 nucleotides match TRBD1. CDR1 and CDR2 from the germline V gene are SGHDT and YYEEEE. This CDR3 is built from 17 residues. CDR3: CAGSLHDRATLNTEAFF. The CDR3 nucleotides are TGTGCCGGCAGCTTACATGACAGGGCCACTCTGAACACTGAAGCTTTCTTT.

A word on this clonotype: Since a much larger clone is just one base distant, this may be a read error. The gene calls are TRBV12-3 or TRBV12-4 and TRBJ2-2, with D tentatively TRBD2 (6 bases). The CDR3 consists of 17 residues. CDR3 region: CASSLLLAGTNAGELFF. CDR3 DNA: TGTGCCAGCAGTTTGCTTCTGGCGGGAACGAACGCCGGGGAGCTGTTTTTT.

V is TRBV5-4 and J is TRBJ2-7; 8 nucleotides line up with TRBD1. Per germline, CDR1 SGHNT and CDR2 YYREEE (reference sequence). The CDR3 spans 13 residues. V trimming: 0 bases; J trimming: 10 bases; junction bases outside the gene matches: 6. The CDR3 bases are TGTGCCAGCAGCTTGGCTGGACAGGGATCTCAGTACTTC. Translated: CASSLAGQGSQYF.

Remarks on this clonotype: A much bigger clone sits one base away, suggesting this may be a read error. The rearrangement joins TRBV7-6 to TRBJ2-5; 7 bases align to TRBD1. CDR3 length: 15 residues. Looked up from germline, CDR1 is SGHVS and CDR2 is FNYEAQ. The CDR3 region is CAGSRTPGTEETQYF. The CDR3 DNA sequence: TGTGCCGGCAGCCGAACCCCCGGGACAGAAGAGACCCAGTACTTC.

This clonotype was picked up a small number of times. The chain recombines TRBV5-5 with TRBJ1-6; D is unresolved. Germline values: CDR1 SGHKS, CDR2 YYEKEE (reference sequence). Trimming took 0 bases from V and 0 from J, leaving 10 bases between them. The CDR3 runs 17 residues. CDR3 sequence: CASSLEPGSSYNSPLHF. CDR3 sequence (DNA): TGTGCCAGCAGCTTGGAGCCAGGAAGCTCCTATAATTCACCCCTCCACTTT.

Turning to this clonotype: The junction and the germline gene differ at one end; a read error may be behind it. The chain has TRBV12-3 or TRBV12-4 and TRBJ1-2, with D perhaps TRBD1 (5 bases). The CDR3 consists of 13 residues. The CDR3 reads CVSSSGTPYGYTF. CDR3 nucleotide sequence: TGTGTCAGCAGCTCCGGGACGCCTTATGGCTACACCTTC.